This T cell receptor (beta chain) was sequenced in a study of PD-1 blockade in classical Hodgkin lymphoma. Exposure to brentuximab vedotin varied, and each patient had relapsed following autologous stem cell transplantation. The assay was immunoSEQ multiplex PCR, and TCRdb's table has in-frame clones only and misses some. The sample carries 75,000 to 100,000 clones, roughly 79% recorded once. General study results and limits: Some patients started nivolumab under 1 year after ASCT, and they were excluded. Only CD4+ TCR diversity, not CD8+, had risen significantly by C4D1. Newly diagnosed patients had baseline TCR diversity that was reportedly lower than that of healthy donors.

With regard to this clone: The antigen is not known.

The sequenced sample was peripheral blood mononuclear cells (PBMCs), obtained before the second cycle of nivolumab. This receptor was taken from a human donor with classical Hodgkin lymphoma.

CDR3 sequence reads: CASSLVGNRRIANEQFF. As DNA, the CDR3 is TGTGCCAGCAGTTTGGTTGGTAACAGACGGATCGCCAATGAGCAGTTCTTC. V usage is TRBV28 and J usage is TRBJ2-1, with unresolved D. Germline V gene sequence: CDR1 MDHEN, CDR2 SYDVKM. Between the trimmed V and J ends, which lost 3 bases and 6 bases, there was a span of 21 bases. CDR3 length: 17 amino acids.